These T cell receptor beta chains were read from a single sample in a study of T cell changes during pregnancy in multiple sclerosis. Repertoires were generated with immunoSEQ multiplex PCR, while TCRdb's copy carries only in-frame clones and drops some. The data contain roughly 50,000 clones, 91% of them singletons. Source: peripheral blood, taken after pregnancy. The source is a female donor in good health, enrolled as a control in a pregnancy study. The CDR3 runs from the conserved cysteine through the conserved F or W. The order of the fields is clone size, D gene, V gene, J gene, CDR3 DNA, CDR3 protein. The D gene is left open where the match is weak. The listing skips clone size in some rows; elsewhere it reads once, few, many or a size class.

size: once; D: TRBD1; V: TRBV7-2; J: TRBJ2-7; DNA: TGTGCCAGCAAACAAACAGGGGGGTTGGAGAGTGACGAGCAGTACTTC; CDR3: CASKQTGGLESDEQYF
size: .; D: .; V: TRBV28; J: TRBJ1-2; DNA: TGTGCCAGCAGTTTATGGGACAGTCGTCAACTCACCTTC; CDR3: CASSLWDSRQLTF
size: .; D: TRBD2; V: TRBV6-1; J: TRBJ2-1; DNA: TGTGCCAGCAGTGATCGGACTAGCGGGAGGCCGACGCTATACAATGAGCAGTTCTTC; CDR3: CASSDRTSGRPTLYNEQFF
size: .; D: TRBD2; V: TRBV6-4; J: TRBJ2-1; DNA: TGTGCCAGCAGTGACGGGAGGGCTGGCAATGAGCAGTTCTTC; CDR3: CASSDGRAGNEQFF
size: .; D: TRBD1; V: TRBV7-6; J: TRBJ1-2; DNA: TGTGCCAGCAGCGCACGACAGGGCCAATATGGCTACACCTTC; CDR3: CASSARQGQYGYTF
size: .; D: TRBD2; V: TRBV19; J: TRBJ2-5; DNA: TGTGCCAGTAAGGGGAAACCGGGACTAGCGGGAGGTGAGGAGACCCAGTACTTC; CDR3: CASKGKPGLAGGEETQYF
size: once; D: .; V: TRBV6-5; J: TRBJ1-2; DNA: TGTGCCAGCAGTCCCGGACAGATTCCTAACTATGGCTACACCTTC; CDR3: CASSPGQIPNYGYTF
size: .; D: TRBD1; V: TRBV6-6; J: TRBJ2-7; DNA: TGTGCCAGCACCGGGACAGTGGTAACCTACGAGCAGTACTTC; CDR3: CASTGTVVTYEQYF
size: .; D: .; V: TRBV6-1; J: TRBJ1-2; DNA: TGTGCCAGCAGTGAAGCAGACAGCAGTAACTATGGCTACACCTTC; CDR3: CASSEADSSNYGYTF
size: .; D: .; V: TRBV19; J: TRBJ1-6; DNA: TGTGCCAGTGGCCTAGGGGCTGCACCCCTCCACTTT; CDR3: CASGLGAAPLHF
size: many; D: TRBD1; V: TRBV29-1; J: TRBJ1-3; DNA: TGCAGCGTCGCCGGGACAGGGGCAGGAAACACCATATATTTT; CDR3: CSVAGTGAGNTIYF
size: .; D: .; V: TRBV5-1; J: TRBJ2-5; DNA: TGCGCCAGCAGCCCCCTTTCCGGCGGCCAAGAGACCCAGTACTTC; CDR3: CASSPLSGGQETQYF
size: .; D: TRBD1; V: TRBV10-3; J: TRBJ2-3; DNA: TGTGCCATCAGTGAGTTAGACAGGGGCACAGATACGCAGTATTTT; CDR3: CAISELDRGTDTQYF
size: .; D: TRBD1; V: TRBV5-8; J: TRBJ2-7; DNA: TGTGCCAGCAGCCGACAGGGGCCCTACGAGCAGTACTTC; CDR3: CASSRQGPYEQYF
size: .; D: .; V: TRBV2; J: TRBJ2-7; DNA: TGTGCCAGCAGTGAAAGGACTATCCACGAGCAGTACTTC; CDR3: CASSERTIHEQYF
size: .; D: .; V: TRBV18; J: TRBJ1-4; DNA: TGTGCCAGCTCACCTTCTCGGGGGACTAATGAAAAACTGTTTTTT; CDR3: CASSPSRGTNEKLFF
size: .; D: TRBD1; V: TRBV19; J: TRBJ1-2; DNA: TGTGCCACCCGCCAGGGGGCAACGCATGGCTACACCTTC; CDR3: CATRQGATHGYTF
size: .; D: .; V: TRBV7-6; J: TRBJ2-7; DNA: TGTGCCAGTCAGGACACAGCCTACGAGCAGTACTTC; CDR3: CASQDTAYEQYF
size: .; D: .; V: TRBV4-2; J: TRBJ1-4; DNA: TGTGCCAGCAGCCAAGATCGGGGGACTGCGAATGAAAAACTGTTTTTT; CDR3: CASSQDRGTANEKLFF
size: .; D: .; V: TRBV15; J: TRBJ2-7; DNA: TGTGCCACCAGCAGAGATTCCGATCCCAGGAAGCAGTACTTC; CDR3: CATSRDSDPRKQYF
size: once; D: .; V: TRBV5-4; J: TRBJ2-3; DNA: TGTGCCAGCAGCTTGGCGTCCCTCCCCGGCACAGATACGCAGTATTTT; CDR3: CASSLASLPGTDTQYF
size: few; D: TRBD1; V: TRBV10-1; J: TRBJ1-5; DNA: TGCGCCAGCATCATTAACAGGGGGCTGGGCAATCAGCCCCAGCATTTT; CDR3: CASIINRGLGNQPQHF
size: .; D: TRBD1; V: TRBV30; J: TRBJ2-5; DNA: TGTGCCTGGAGTGCGGACAGGGGAATTAAGGAGACCCAGTACTTC; CDR3: CAWSADRGIKETQYF
size: .; D: .; V: TRBV5-5; J: TRBJ1-5; DNA: TGTGCCAGCAGCCCGGGGGGGTCCAGCAATCAGCCCCAGCATTTT; CDR3: CASSPGGSSNQPQHF
size: .; D: TRBD2; V: TRBV30; J: TRBJ2-4; DNA: TGTGCCTGGGGGGGGACTAGCGGGAGCAAAAACATTCAGTACTTC; CDR3: CAWGGTSGSKNIQYF
size: .; D: TRBD1; V: TRBV4-2; J: TRBJ2-7; DNA: TGTGCCAGCAGCCGGGACAGGGAGGGCGAGCAGTACTTC; CDR3: CASSRDREGEQYF
size: .; D: .; V: TRBV5-1; J: TRBJ2-5; DNA: TGCGCCAGCAGCCCCCCGCGGGCGCAAGGACAAGAGACCCAGTACTTC; CDR3: CASSPPRAQGQETQYF
size: .; D: TRBD2; V: TRBV25-1; J: TRBJ2-2; DNA: TGTGCCAGCAGTGACCCCCTAGCGGGGGGCGCGAACACCGGGGAGCTGTTTTTT; CDR3: CASSDPLAGGANTGELFF
size: once; D: .; V: TRBV4-1; J: TRBJ1-4; DNA: TGCGCCAGCAGCCAACCCTTTGCAACTAATGAAAAACTGTTTTTT; CDR3: CASSQPFATNEKLFF
size: .; D: TRBD1; V: TRBV5-1; J: TRBJ1-2; DNA: TGCGCCAGCAGTCGTACGACAGGGAGGAACGGCTATGGCTACACCTTC; CDR3: CASSRTTGRNGYGYTF
size: .; D: .; V: TRBV6-5; J: TRBJ1-5; DNA: TGTGCCAGCAGTTACTCGATGAGGGCCCGGCAGCCCCAGCATTTT; CDR3: CASSYSMRARQPQHF
size: once; D: TRBD1; V: TRBV2; J: TRBJ1-2; DNA: TGTGCCAGCAGTTGGGACAGCAACTATGGCTACACCTTC; CDR3: CASSWDSNYGYTF
size: .; D: .; V: TRBV2; J: TRBJ1-5; DNA: TGTGCCAGCAGGAGCTCTCAGGTACAGGAGATCCCCCAGCATTTT; CDR3: CASRSSQVQEIPQHF
size: .; D: TRBD1; V: TRBV10-1; J: TRBJ1-3; DNA: TGCGCCAGGAAAGGACAGGGGGACTCTGGAAACACCATATATTTT; CDR3: CARKGQGDSGNTIYF
size: .; D: TRBD1; V: TRBV18; J: TRBJ1-1; DNA: TGTGCCAGCTCACCCCTTTCCGGGACAGTCAACACTGAAGCTTTCTTT; CDR3: CASSPLSGTVNTEAFF
size: once; D: .; V: TRBV20-1; J: TRBJ1-1; DNA: TGCAGTGCCACCCGGGGCACTGAAGCTTTCTTT; CDR3: CSATRGTEAFF
size: .; D: .; V: TRBV6-5; J: TRBJ1-1; DNA: TGTGCCAGCAGTTCCCCGCGGGTTGCTTTCTTT; CDR3: CASSSPRVAFF
size: .; D: TRBD1; V: TRBV19; J: TRBJ2-7; DNA: TGTGCCAGTAGTATAGACTTGACAGGGGAACCCTACGAGCAGTACTTC; CDR3: CASSIDLTGEPYEQYF
size: .; D: TRBD2; V: TRBV18; J: TRBJ2-3; DNA: TGTGCCAGCTCACCCAAACTAGCGGGCAGCACAGATACGCAGTATTTT; CDR3: CASSPKLAGSTDTQYF
size: .; D: TRBD2; V: TRBV5-3; J: TRBJ2-7; DNA: TGTGCCAGAATGACGATGGGGGGGAAGGACTCCTACGAGCAGTACTTC; CDR3: CARMTMGGKDSYEQYF
size: .; D: .; V: TRBV19; J: TRBJ2-5; DNA: TGTGCCAGTAGTATCCCCCTTGGCGGCCTGGAGACCCAGTACTTC; CDR3: CASSIPLGGLETQYF
size: .; D: TRBD1; V: TRBV30; J: TRBJ1-1; DNA: TGTGCCTGGCGCCCCCCCGGGACAGGCAACACTGAAGCTTTCTTT; CDR3: CAWRPPGTGNTEAFF
size: .; D: .; V: TRBV19; J: TRBJ1-1; DNA: TGTGCCAGTAGTATAGTGAGGGACACTGAAGCTTTCTTT; CDR3: CASSIVRDTEAFF
size: .; D: TRBD1; V: TRBV28; J: TRBJ1-5; DNA: TGTGCCAGCAGCGGGACAGTAGGAAATCAGCCCCAGCATTTT; CDR3: CASSGTVGNQPQHF
size: .; D: .; V: TRBV7-2; J: TRBJ1-1; DNA: TGTGCCAGCAGCTTAATGACAGACGCTGAAGCTTTCTTT; CDR3: CASSLMTDAEAFF
size: .; D: .; V: TRBV5-1; J: TRBJ2-1; DNA: TGCGCCAGCAGCTTGATTGTTGGTCAGGACAATGAGCAGTTCTTC; CDR3: CASSLIVGQDNEQFF
size: .; D: .; V: TRBV30; J: TRBJ1-2; DNA: TGTGCCTGGAGTGTACTCAGGACAGCCTATGGCTACACCTTC; CDR3: CAWSVLRTAYGYTF
size: .; D: .; V: TRBV7-9; J: TRBJ1-4; DNA: TGTGCCAGCAGCTTAGACGACAGAAAAAAACTGTTTTTT; CDR3: CASSLDDRKKLFF
size: .; D: TRBD1; V: TRBV25-1; J: TRBJ1-2; DNA: TGTGCCAGCAGTGAACTCGAGGGACAGGGCAATAGTCACTATGGCTACACCTTC; CDR3: CASSELEGQGNSHYGYTF
size: .; D: .; V: TRBV6-1; J: TRBJ2-1; DNA: TGTGCCAGCAGGGAGTACAATGAGCAGTTCTTC; CDR3: CASREYNEQFF
size: .; D: .; V: TRBV5-1; J: TRBJ1-1; DNA: TGCGCCAGCAGCTCACAAGGCCCACAGAAAGCTTTCTTT; CDR3: CASSSQGPQKAFF
size: .; D: .; V: TRBV5-1; J: TRBJ1-1; DNA: TGCGCCAGCAGCTTGGACAGGGATTACACTGAAGCTTTCTTT; CDR3: CASSLDRDYTEAFF
size: .; D: .; V: TRBV12-5; J: TRBJ1-1; DNA: TGTGCTAGTGGAGGGAGGGGGGCGTTAACTGAAGCTTTCTTT; CDR3: CASGGRGALTEAFF
size: .; D: .; V: TRBV5-1; J: TRBJ2-5; DNA: TGCGCCAGCAGAACGGGAACCTCGTACCAAGAGACCCAGTACTTC; CDR3: CASRTGTSYQETQYF
size: .; D: .; V: TRBV5-1; J: TRBJ2-1; DNA: TGCGCCAGCAGCTGGGCCCACAATGAGCAGTTCTTC; CDR3: CASSWAHNEQFF
size: .; D: TRBD1; V: TRBV28; J: TRBJ1-6; DNA: TGTGCCAGCAGAGAAAGAGACAGGGGGCGGAATTCACCCCTCCACTTT; CDR3: CASRERDRGRNSPLHF
size: .; D: TRBD1; V: TRBV7-8; J: TRBJ2-7; DNA: TGTGCCAGCAGCATCCTAAGGACAGGGAGCTACGAGCAGTACTTC; CDR3: CASSILRTGSYEQYF
size: .; D: TRBD1; V: TRBV27; J: TRBJ1-2; DNA: TGTGCCAGCAGACTACAGGGGGCCATGAACTATGGCTACACCTTC; CDR3: CASRLQGAMNYGYTF
size: .; D: TRBD2; V: TRBV2; J: TRBJ2-3; DNA: TGTGTCTCAGGCGGGGGTATCACAGATACGCAGTATTTT; CDR3: CVSGGGITDTQYF